This T cell receptor (beta chain) was captured by sequencing in a study of shared clonotypes between healthy human individuals (TCRdb year 2020). Notes on the research overall: The cohort comprised a couple of women and a few men aged 18 to 49 years. Between about 0.94 and 8.9 billion PBMCs per donor were obtained by leukapheresis. To increase sequencing depth and limit assay-specific biases, TCR repertoire library preparation and sequencing were carried out by different laboratories using diverse techniques. For each donor, CD4 naive and CD4 memory were each given three plates, CD8 naive was given two plates, and CD8 memory was given one plate. To estimate repertoire size and how much clonotypes are shared between individuals, the study performed deep sequencing of blood TCR repertoires from a few healthy adults. Study-level results and caveats: Clonotypes shared by all four sorted-subset donors showed higher generation probabilities than non-shared clonotypes. Even with the large sequencing depth, rarefaction of the sorted-subset datasets indicated that sequencing was incomplete. When a few donors were compared, the shared fraction of clonotypes was about 5% for naive CD4, 3% to 4% for naive CD8, about 2.4% for memory CD4, and 0.4% for memory CD8. Sampling was limited to blood, and TCR repertoires in tissue likely differ from TCR repertoires in blood. The genetic and exposure-history diversity represented was limited by the small number of donors. Based on pairwise subsampling, the degree of clonotype sharing among donors was expected to be affected by sequencing depth. Naive subsets generally had larger estimated clonotype richness than memory subsets.

In regard to this clone: Which antigen it targets is not known. The input lacks base qualities; no much larger clone sits a single base away.

The donors were healthy, HIV-negative adults with no recently reported acute infections or vaccinations. Every donor was a Caucasian adult living in Nashville, Tennessee, USA. Magnetic negative selection was used to enrich CD4+ T cells, after which naive cells were positively selected on CD45RA and the negative fraction became the memory subset. After blood collection by leukapheresis, PBMCs were isolated using Ficoll-Histopaque density gradient centrifugation and then cryopreserved in the vapor phase of liquid nitrogen. Analytical flow cytometry was used to check the purity and quantity of each magnetically sorted T cell population. Each sorted fraction had its genomic DNA isolated and then quantified by UV absorbance on a Nanodrop 2000c. Using the deep immunoSEQ assay, multiplex PCR amplified TCR CDR3 regions from genomic DNA. Extracted genomic DNA from each cell subset was spread evenly across all wells of several immunoSEQ 96-well plates, with each plate serving as a replicate. For sorted subsets, 150 to 250 ng genomic DNA, equal to about 30,000 T cell genomes, was loaded into each replicate PCR. The purified libraries were quantified using a Qubit 3.0 fluorometer, sized with a Bioanalyzer 2100, and then quantified again using the KAPA Library Quantification kit. Each immunoSEQ 96-well plate was sequenced on its own single-read 150-cycle Illumina NextSeq 550 flow cell. Concerning the study's data processing: The immunoSEQ output contained only junctional sequences without quality scores, so filtering could not match that applied to full-length reads. To assign V/J genes and CDR3, sequences were annotated against IMGT germline references using PyIR, a Python wrapper for IgBLAST v1.9. Reads with weak V/J assignments (E-value above 1e-6), missing CDR3, stop codons, out-of-frame junctions, or ambiguous translated residues were removed. V3J clonotypes were defined as sequences sharing the same inferred V gene, J gene, and CDR3 amino acid sequence. The percentage overlap between two repertoires was calculated by dividing the number of shared unique clonotypes by the size of the smaller repertoire. Three approaches were used to assess repertoire richness: RTK rarefaction, the Chao1 estimator, and Recon v2.1 estimates of unobserved clonotypes. For all TCRbeta clonotypes obtained by the gDNA method from four donors, generation probabilities were computed with OLGA. This immuneACCESS table, as held by TCRdb, lists in-frame sequences with V and J called but not all clones. Of the missing ones, under half trace to an unresolved V gene in checked studies; the others have no known cause. The V and J calls and clone size were taken over from that table, and D and trimming were inferred from the DNA. The sample table contains over a million clones; only one count was recorded for about 76% of them. In total, the top ten clones hold around 1.5% of the sample.

The sequenced sample was memory CD4+ T cells sorted from blood. The meaning of the sample's cell subset or site label: CD45RA-negative fraction. This clonotype was sampled from a man aged 18-30 years in good health.

The DNA is TGTGCCAGCAGTGGTGGGACAGCCAGATATGAGCAGTTCTTC. This gives the protein CASSGGTARYEQFF. The rearranged segments are TRBV2 and TRBJ2-1, with TRBD1 identical over 7 junction bases. Trimming takes 4 bases off V and 8 bases off J; junction bases not matched to a gene: 8. The CDR3 has 14 amino acids, counting the end cysteine and phenylalanine. Here the CDR3 DNA is all that survives: 42 bases in frame from base 1. In the germline V gene, CDR1 corresponds to SNHLY and CDR2 to FYNNEI.